Presented here are 7 T cell receptor beta chains from one specimen sequenced in a study of Ad26.COV2.S vaccination and SARS-CoV-2 variants. The treatment here: 15 to 20 received Ad26.COV2.S at low or high dose, single or two shots; about five received placebo; per-sample allocation not given. Samples analyzed were those drawn on day 63 after the first vaccine or placebo injection. Sequenced by immunoSEQ multiplex PCR; TCRdb stores in-frame clones only, minus some. The sample has 360,000 or so clones, approximately 91% seen once. The sequences come from peripheral blood, collected in a trial of Ad26.COV2.S vaccine versus placebo. The source is a person between 18 and 65 years old who received the Ad26.COV2.S COVID-19 vaccine or a placebo.

This chain connects TRBV2 to TRBJ2-5; 10 bases map to TRBD1. CDR3 length: 14 residues. Germline loops: CDR1 SNHLY, CDR2 FYNNEI. The junction had 10 bases not matched to a gene; V was cut back by 10 bases and J by 5 bases. The CDR3, as DNA: TGTGCCACCGGGAGGGACAGGGGCAAGGAGACCCAGTACTTC. As protein: CATGRDRGKETQYF. Full variable domain (outside the CDR3, taken from reference TRBV2 and TRBJ2-5): EPEVTQTPSHQVTQMGQEVILRCVPISNHLYFYWYRQILGQKVEFLVSFYNNEISEKSEIFDDQFSVERPDGSNFTLKIRSTKLEDSAMYFCATGRDRGKETQYFGPGTRLLVL.

This clone was detected only a few times. V usage is TRBV28 and J usage is TRBJ2-2, with TRBD1 matching over 8 bases. The J segment lost 5 bases and the V segment lost 3 bases, leaving 8 bases of the junction unmatched. CDR3 size: 16 residues. Germline values: CDR1 MDHEN, CDR2 SYDVKM. The CDR3 DNA sequence: TGTGCCAGCAGTTTTGCTGACAGGGGAGGTACCGGGGAGCTGTTTTTT. It codes for CASSFADRGGTGELFF.

The J gene is TRBJ2-7, the V gene TRBV30; D unclear. This CDR3 is built from 13 residues. Germline-derived CDR1 and CDR2 are GTSNPN and SVGIG (reference sequence). Trimming pared 4 bases from V and 0 bases from J, leaving 10 bases between. As DNA, the CDR3 is TGTGCCTGGAAGACGGCTGCCTCCTACGAGCAGTACTTC. This translates into CAWKTAASYEQYF.

This chain connects TRBV5-4 to TRBJ2-7; D ambiguous. Germline assignment: CDR1 SGHNT and CDR2 YYREEE (reference sequence). The ends were cut back, 0 bases at V and 3 bases at J, with 10 bases in the middle. There are 14 residues in the CDR3. The CDR3, as DNA: TGTGCCAGCAGCTTGGATGGTACCTACTACGAGCAGTACTTC. This sequence encodes CASSLDGTYYEQYF.

This chain links TRBV5-1 with TRBJ2-3; no firm D call. V was shortened by 0 bases and J by 0 bases, with 8 bases between the two germline ends. Germline V gene sequence: CDR1 SGHRS, CDR2 YFSETQ. The CDR3 loop spans 15 amino acids. CDR3 in amino acids: CASSLGTPSTDTQYF. The DNA of the CDR3 is TGCGCCAGCAGCTTGGGTACGCCTAGCACAGATACGCAGTATTTT.

The CDR3 is CASSQDLGTGAYNEQFF. CDR3 DNA: TGTGCCAGCAGCCAAGATCTAGGGACAGGGGCATATAATGAGCAGTTCTTC. The rearrangement links TRBV3-1 (or the pseudogene TRBV3-2) to TRBJ2-1; 10 bases match TRBD1. Germline-derived CDR1 and CDR2 are LGHDT and YNNKEL (reference sequence). CDR3 length equals 17 residues. The ends lost 0 bases at V and 7 bases at J; junction bases unmatched: 9.

The chain links TRBV5-4 to TRBJ2-7; D call uncertain. The CDR3 sequence is 14 residues long. The germline V gene encodes CDR1 SGHNT and CDR2 YYREEE (reference sequence). V was trimmed by 0 bases and J by 3 bases, leaving 10 bases between them. CDR3 sequence (DNA): TGTGCCAGCAGCTTGGAGCTGAATAACTACGAGCAGTACTTC. Translation gives CASSLELNNYEQYF.